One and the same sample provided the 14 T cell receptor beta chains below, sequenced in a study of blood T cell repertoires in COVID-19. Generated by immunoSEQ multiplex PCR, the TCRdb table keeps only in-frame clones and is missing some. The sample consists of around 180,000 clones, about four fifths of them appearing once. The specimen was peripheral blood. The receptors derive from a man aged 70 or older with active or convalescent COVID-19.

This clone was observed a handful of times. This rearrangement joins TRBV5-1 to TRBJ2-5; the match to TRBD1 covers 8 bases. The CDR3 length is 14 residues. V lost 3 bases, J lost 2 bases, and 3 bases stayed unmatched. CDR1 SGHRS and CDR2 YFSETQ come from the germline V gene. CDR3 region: CASSSTGVQETQYF. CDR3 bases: TGCGCCAGCAGCTCGACAGGGGTGCAAGAGACCCAGTACTTC.

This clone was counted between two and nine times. Here the CDR3 DNA reads TGTGCCAGCAGCTCTCAACCTACCGAACCTTTCTTT. Translating it yields CASSSQPTEPFF. V usage is TRBV7-9 and J usage is TRBJ1-1; no reliable D call. V lost 4 bases and J lost 12, with 15 bases in between. This CDR3 comprises 12 residues. Germline V gene lookup returns CDR1 SEHNR and CDR2 FQNEAQ (reference sequence).

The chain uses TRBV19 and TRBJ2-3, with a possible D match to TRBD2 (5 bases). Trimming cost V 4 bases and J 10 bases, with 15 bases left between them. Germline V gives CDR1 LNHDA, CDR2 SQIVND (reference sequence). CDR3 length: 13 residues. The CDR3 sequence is CASSKAPREAQYF. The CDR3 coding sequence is TGTGCCAGTAGTAAGGCCCCGAGGGAAGCGCAGTATTTT.

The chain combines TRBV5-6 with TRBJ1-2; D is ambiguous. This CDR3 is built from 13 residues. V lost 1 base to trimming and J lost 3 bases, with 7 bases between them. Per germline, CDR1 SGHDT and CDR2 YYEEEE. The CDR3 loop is CASSLFGDYGYTF. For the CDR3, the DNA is TGTGCCAGCAGCTTGTTCGGAGACTATGGCTACACCTTC.

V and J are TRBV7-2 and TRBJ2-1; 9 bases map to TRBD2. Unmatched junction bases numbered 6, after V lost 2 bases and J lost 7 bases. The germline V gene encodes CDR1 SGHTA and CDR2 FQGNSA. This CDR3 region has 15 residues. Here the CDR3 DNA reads TGTGCCAGCAGCTTATGGGCGGGAGGGAGGAATGAGCAGTTCTTC. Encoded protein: CASSLWAGGRNEQFF.

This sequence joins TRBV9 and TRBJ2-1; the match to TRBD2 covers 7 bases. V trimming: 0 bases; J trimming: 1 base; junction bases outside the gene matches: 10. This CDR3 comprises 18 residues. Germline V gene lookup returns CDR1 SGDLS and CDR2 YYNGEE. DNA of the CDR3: TGTGCCAGCAGCGTAGACCCTAGCGGAATAGTGTCCTACAATGAGCAGTTCTTC. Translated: CASSVDPSGIVSYNEQFF.

DNA of the CDR3: TGTGCCAGCAGCGCGGGGAATTCACCCCTCCACTTT. Translation: CASSAGNSPLHF. The chain employs TRBV6-5 and TRBJ1-6; D call uncertain. The germline V gene encodes CDR1 MNHEY and CDR2 SVGAGI. The CDR3 extends over 12 amino acids. V lost 6 bases to trimming and J lost 7 bases, with 7 bases between them.

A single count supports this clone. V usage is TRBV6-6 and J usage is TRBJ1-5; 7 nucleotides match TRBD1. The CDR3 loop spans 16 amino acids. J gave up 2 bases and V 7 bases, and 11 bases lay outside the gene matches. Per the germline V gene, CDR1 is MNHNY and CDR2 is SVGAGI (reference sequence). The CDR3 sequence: CASTGDKTGRNQPQHF. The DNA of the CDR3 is TGTGCCAGCACGGGTGATAAGACAGGGCGCAATCAGCCCCAGCATTTT.

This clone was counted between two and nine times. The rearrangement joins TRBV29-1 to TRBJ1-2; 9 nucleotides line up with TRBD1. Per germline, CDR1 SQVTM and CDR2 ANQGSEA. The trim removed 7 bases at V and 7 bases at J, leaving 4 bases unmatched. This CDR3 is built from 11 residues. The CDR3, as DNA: TGCAGCGGCGGGACAGGGAGTGGCTACACCTTC. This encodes CSGGTGSGYTF.

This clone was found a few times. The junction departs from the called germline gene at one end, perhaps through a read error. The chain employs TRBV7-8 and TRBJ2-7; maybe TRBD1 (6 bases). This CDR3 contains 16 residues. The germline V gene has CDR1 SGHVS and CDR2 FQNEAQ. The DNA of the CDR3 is TGTGCCAGCAGCGTAGCCGGACAGAGGAGCTCCTACGAGCAGTACTTC. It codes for CASSVAGQRSSYEQYF.

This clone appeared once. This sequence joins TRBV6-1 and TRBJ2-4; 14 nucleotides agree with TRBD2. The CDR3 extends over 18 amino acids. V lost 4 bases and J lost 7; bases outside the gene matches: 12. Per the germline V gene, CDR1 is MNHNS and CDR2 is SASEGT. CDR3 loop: CASSGTRTSGGTRNIQYF. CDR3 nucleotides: TGTGCCAGCAGTGGAACCCGGACTAGCGGGGGGACGAGGAACATTCAGTACTTC.

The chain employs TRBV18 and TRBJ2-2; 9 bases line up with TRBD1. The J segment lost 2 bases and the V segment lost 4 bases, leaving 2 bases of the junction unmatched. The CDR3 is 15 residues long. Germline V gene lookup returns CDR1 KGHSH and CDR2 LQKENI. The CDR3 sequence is CASSQGQGNTGELFF. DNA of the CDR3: TGTGCCAGCTCACAGGGACAGGGAAACACCGGGGAGCTGTTTTTT. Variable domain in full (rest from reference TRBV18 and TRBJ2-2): NAGVMQNPRHLVRRRGQEARLRCSPMKGHSHVYWYRQLPEEGLKFMVYLQKENIIDESGMPKERFSAEFPKEGPSILRIQQVVRGDSAAYFCASSQGQGNTGELFFGEGSRLTVL.

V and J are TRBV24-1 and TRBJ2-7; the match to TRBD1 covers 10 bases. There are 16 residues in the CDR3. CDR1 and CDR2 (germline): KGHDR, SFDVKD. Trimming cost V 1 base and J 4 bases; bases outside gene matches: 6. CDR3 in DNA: TGTGCCACCAGTGATTTCCCCGACAGGGGGCGTTACGAGCAGTACTTC. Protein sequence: CATSDFPDRGRYEQYF.

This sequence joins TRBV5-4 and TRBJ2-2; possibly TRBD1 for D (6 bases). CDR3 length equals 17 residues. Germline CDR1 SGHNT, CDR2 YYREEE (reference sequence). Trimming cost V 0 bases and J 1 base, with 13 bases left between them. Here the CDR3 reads CASSLELGQRNTGELFF. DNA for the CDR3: TGTGCCAGCAGCTTGGAGTTAGGACAGCGGAACACCGGGGAGCTGTTTTTT.